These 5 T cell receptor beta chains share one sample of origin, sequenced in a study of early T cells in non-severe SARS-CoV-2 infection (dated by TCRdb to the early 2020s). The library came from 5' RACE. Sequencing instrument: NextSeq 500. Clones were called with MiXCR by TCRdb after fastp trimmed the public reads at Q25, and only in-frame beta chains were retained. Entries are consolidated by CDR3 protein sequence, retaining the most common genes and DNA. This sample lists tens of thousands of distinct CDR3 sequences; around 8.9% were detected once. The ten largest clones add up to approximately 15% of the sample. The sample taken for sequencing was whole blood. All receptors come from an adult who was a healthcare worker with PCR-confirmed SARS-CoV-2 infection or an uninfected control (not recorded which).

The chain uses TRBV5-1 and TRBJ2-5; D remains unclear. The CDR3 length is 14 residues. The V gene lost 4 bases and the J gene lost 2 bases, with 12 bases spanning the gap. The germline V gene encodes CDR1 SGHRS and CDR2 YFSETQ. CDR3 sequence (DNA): TGCGCCAGCAGCCCCACCAGCAGGCAAGAGACCCAGTACTTC. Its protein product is CASSPTSRQETQYF.

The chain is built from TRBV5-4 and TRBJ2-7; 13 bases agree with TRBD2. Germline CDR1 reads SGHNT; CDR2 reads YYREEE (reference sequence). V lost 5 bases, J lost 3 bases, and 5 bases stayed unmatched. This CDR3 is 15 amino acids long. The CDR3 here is CASSSGLAGSYEQYF. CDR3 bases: TGTGCCAGCAGTTCGGGACTAGCGGGGAGCTACGAGCAGTACTTC.

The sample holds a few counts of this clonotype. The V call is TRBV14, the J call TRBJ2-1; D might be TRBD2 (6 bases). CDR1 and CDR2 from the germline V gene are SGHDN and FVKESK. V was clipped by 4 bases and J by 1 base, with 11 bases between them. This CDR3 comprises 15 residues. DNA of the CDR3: TGTGCCAGCAGCCCGGGACTGGTTTCCTACAATGAGCAGTTCTTC. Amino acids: CASSPGLVSYNEQFF.

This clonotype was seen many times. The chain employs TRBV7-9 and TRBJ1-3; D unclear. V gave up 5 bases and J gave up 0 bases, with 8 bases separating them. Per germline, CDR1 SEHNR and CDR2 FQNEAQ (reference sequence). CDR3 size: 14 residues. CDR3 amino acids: CASSRRSSGNTIYF. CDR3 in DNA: TGTGCCAGCAGCCGACGGAGCTCTGGAAACACCATATATTTT.

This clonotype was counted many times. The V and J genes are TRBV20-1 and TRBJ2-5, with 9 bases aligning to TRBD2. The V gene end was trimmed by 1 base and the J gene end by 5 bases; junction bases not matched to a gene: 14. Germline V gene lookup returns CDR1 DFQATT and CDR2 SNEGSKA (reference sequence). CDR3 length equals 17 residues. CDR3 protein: CSARGGYGLAGKETQYF. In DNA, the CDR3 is TGCAGTGCTAGAGGGGGTTACGGGCTAGCGGGAAAGGAGACCCAGTACTTC.